These T cell receptor beta chains were read from a single sample in a study of neurological immune-mediated disorders. TCRdb independently ran MiXCR on the 5' RACE reads; one entry per CDR3 protein. The sample comprises about 40,000 distinct CDR3 sequences, approximately 14% of which are singletons, and around 4% rests with the top ten. The sample comprised CD4+ T cells from blood. These receptors originate from a woman aged 55-75 years with HTLV-1-associated myelopathy (HAM/TSP). CDR3s include the opening cysteine and the closing phenylalanine or tryptophan. Fields, in order: J gene, D gene, clone size, V gene, CDR3 protein, CDR3 DNA. A D gene is named only where the DNA matches it firmly. Clone size is not always given. Where it is, it says once, few, many or a class for expanded clones.

TRBJ1-2 | NA | many | TRBV27 | CAVKAGGYYGYTF | TGTGCCGTCAAAGCCGGGGGTTACTATGGCTACACCTTC
TRBJ1-1 | NA | many | TRBV3-1 | CASSQTDSNTEAFF | TGTGCCAGCAGCCAAACCGACAGTAACACTGAAGCTTTCTTT
TRBJ1-5 | NA | many | TRBV6-5 | CASSYSTDNQPQHF | TGTGCCAGCAGTTACTCGACAGATAATCAGCCCCAGCATTTT
TRBJ1-1 | TRBD1 | many | TRBV10-3 | CAISEVPDRGTEAFF | TGTGCCATCAGCGAAGTCCCCGACAGGGGCACTGAAGCTTTCTTT
TRBJ1-1 | NA | many | TRBV5-1 | CASSTLGAGPTEAFF | TGCGCCAGCAGCACCCTTGGGGCGGGGCCCACTGAAGCTTTCTTT
TRBJ1-1 | NA | many | TRBV18 | CASSPRVNTEAFF | TGTGCCAGCTCACCCCGAGTGAACACTGAAGCTTTCTTT
TRBJ2-7 | TRBD1 | many | TRBV5-1 | CASSLSGQGNEQYF | TGCGCCAGCAGCTTGTCTGGACAGGGGAACGAGCAGTACTTC
TRBJ2-7 | TRBD1 | NA | TRBV3-1 | CASSRDRGEQYF | TGTGCCAGCAGCCGCGACAGGGGGGAGCAGTACTTC
TRBJ2-7 | NA | many | TRBV5-1 | CASSLVTPYEQYF | TGCGCCAGCAGCTTGGTAACACCTTACGAGCAGTACTTC
TRBJ2-5 | NA | many | TRBV3-1 | CASSQDLVQETQYF | TGTGCCAGCAGCCAAGATCTCGTCCAAGAGACCCAGTACTTC
TRBJ2-5 | TRBD2 | many | TRBV7-6 | CASSSTSLLLAGGETQYF | TGTGCCAGCAGCTCCACCTCCCTACTACTAGCGGGGGGTGAGACCCAGTACTTC
TRBJ1-1 | NA | NA | TRBV30 | CAWSVGHGIEAFF | TGTGCCTGGAGTGTCGGACATGGGATTGAAGCTTTCTTT
TRBJ2-2 | NA | many | TRBV29-1 | CSASTRGHGELFF | TGCAGCGCGTCGACGCGGGGGCACGGGGAGCTGTTTTTT
TRBJ1-5 | NA | NA | TRBV20-1 | CSAPQVVNQPHHF | TGCAGTGCTCCCCAGGTGGTCAATCAGCCCCATCATTTT
TRBJ1-1 | TRBD1 | NA | TRBV29-1 | CSVVRGQSEAFF | TGCAGCGTTGTAAGGGGACAGTCTGAAGCTTTCTTT
TRBJ2-2 | NA | many | TRBV5-1 | CASSLPGTASTGELFF | TGCGCCAGCAGCTTGCCGGGGACGGCGAGCACCGGGGAGCTGTTTTTT
TRBJ1-2 | TRBD1 | many | TRBV6-5 | CASSLGRDRGVRYTF | TGTGCCAGCAGTCTTGGCCGGGACAGGGGGGTTCGGTACACCTTC
TRBJ1-4 | NA | NA | TRBV24-1 | CATSDGTPNEKLFF | TGTGCCACCAGTGACGGGACTCCTAATGAAAAACTGTTTTTT
TRBJ2-7 | TRBD1 | NA | TRBV12-3/TRBV12-4 | CASSTTGTGGYGQYF | TGTGCCAGCAGTACCACCGGGACAGGGGGTTACGGGCAGTACTTC
TRBJ1-1 | TRBD1 | many | TRBV6-6 | CASSPQGERRTEAFF | TGTGCCAGCAGTCCCCAGGGGGAACGGAGGACTGAAGCTTTCTTT
TRBJ2-7 | NA | many | TRBV19 | CASSILLTVPYEQYF | TGTGCCAGTAGTATTCTATTGACAGTGCCCTACGAGCAGTACTTC
TRBJ1-3 | TRBD1 | many | TRBV3-1 | CASSQGQGAGNTIYF | TGTGCCAGCAGCCAGGGACAGGGGGCTGGAAACACCATATATTTT
TRBJ2-7 | TRBD1 | many | TRBV10-3 | CAARTGGNEQYF | TGTGCCGCGCGGACAGGGGGCAACGAGCAGTACTTC
TRBJ1-1 | NA | many | TRBV5-1 | CASSLVAGGYTEAFF | TGCGCCAGCAGCTTGGTGGCAGGAGGATACACTGAAGCTTTCTTT
TRBJ2-3 | NA | many | TRBV5-1 | CASSLAPDTQYF | TGCGCCAGCAGCTTGGCCCCGGATACGCAGTATTTT
TRBJ2-7 | NA | many | TRBV27 | CASSFSYEQYF | TGTGCCAGCAGTTTCTCCTACGAGCAGTACTTC
TRBJ2-1 | TRBD2 | NA | TRBV7-3 | CASSLSGRGGVEQFF | TGTGCCAGCAGCTTATCCGGGCGGGGGGGCGTGGAGCAGTTCTTC
TRBJ1-2 | NA | many | TRBV20-1 | CSAQPPTRGYGYTF | TGCAGTGCCCAACCCCCAACGCGTGGCTATGGCTACACCTTC
TRBJ2-1 | NA | many | TRBV7-2 | CASSYRLGSYNEQFF | TGTGCCAGCAGTTACAGGTTAGGTAGTTACAATGAGCAGTTCTTC
TRBJ2-3 | TRBD1 | many | TRBV5-1 | CASSPQGAPDTQYF | TGCGCCAGCAGTCCACAGGGGGCGCCGGATACGCAGTATTTT
TRBJ2-7 | TRBD1 | many | TRBV2 | CASSTGQGIRAQYF | TGTGCCAGCAGTACCGGACAGGGGATCCGAGCGCAGTACTTC
TRBJ2-1 | NA | many | TRBV5-1 | CASSGTSYNEQFF | TGCGCCAGCAGCGGCACTAGCTACAATGAGCAGTTCTTC
TRBJ2-7 | NA | many | TRBV2 | CASSARAMYEQYF | TGTGCCAGCAGTGCTCGGGCCATGTACGAGCAGTACTTC
TRBJ2-1 | TRBD2 | many | TRBV6-1 | CASSAGLAGGRSNEQFF | TGTGCCAGCAGCGCGGGACTAGCGGGGGGTCGCAGCAATGAGCAGTTCTTC
TRBJ1-4 | NA | many | TRBV5-1 | CASSLGHATNEKLFF | TGCGCCAGCAGCTTGGGACACGCAACTAATGAAAAACTGTTTTTT
TRBJ2-7 | NA | many | TRBV20-1 | CSARPGYNEQYF | TGCAGTGCTAGACCGGGGTACAACGAGCAGTACTTC
TRBJ2-2 | TRBD2 | many | TRBV12-3/TRBV12-4 | CASSLASGGAGTGELFF | TGTGCCAGCAGTTTGGCTAGCGGGGGGGCCGGCACCGGGGAGCTGTTTTTT
TRBJ1-1 | NA | many | TRBV20-1 | CSALELRGNTEAFF | TGCAGTGCCCTAGAGCTCAGGGGGAACACTGAAGCTTTCTTT
TRBJ1-2 | NA | many | TRBV6-6 | CASSYGVSGNYGYTF | TGTGCCAGCAGTTACGGGGTGTCCGGTAATTATGGCTACACCTTC
TRBJ1-1 | NA | many | TRBV20-1 | CSGREVSYTEAFF | TGCAGTGGAAGGGAGGTATCCTACACTGAAGCTTTCTTT
TRBJ1-1 | NA | once | TRBV5-1 | CASSQGTLNTEAFF | TGCGCCAGCAGCCAAGGGACTTTGAACACTGAAGCTTTCTTT
TRBJ2-3 | NA | NA | TRBV30 | CAWTGVTDTQYF | TGTGCCTGGACGGGCGTCACAGATACGCAGTATTTT
TRBJ1-2 | TRBD1 | many | TRBV20-1 | CSAAGDRGDYGYTF | TGCAGTGCAGCGGGGGACAGGGGAGACTATGGCTACACCTTC
TRBJ2-3 | NA | many | TRBV10-3 | CAISEAGGGTDTQYF | TGTGCCATCAGTGAGGCCGGTGGAGGCACAGATACGCAGTATTTT
TRBJ2-7 | NA | many | TRBV7-3 | CASSLAGWSYEQYF | TGTGCCAGCAGCCTCGCGGGGTGGTCCTACGAGCAGTACTTC
TRBJ2-5 | TRBD1 | many | TRBV20-1 | CSARDPTGVSETQYF | TGCAGTGCTAGAGATCCGACAGGGGTTTCAGAGACCCAGTACTTC
TRBJ1-5 | NA | few | TRBV19 | CASAEGGRQPQHF | TGTGCCAGTGCTGAAGGGGGGCGTCAGCCCCAGCATTTT
TRBJ1-4 | NA | many | TRBV10-3 | CAISERAGEKLFF | TGTGCCATCAGTGAGAGGGCCGGTGAAAAACTGTTTTTT
TRBJ2-3 | NA | many | TRBV5-1 | CASSSTPSADTQYF | TGCGCCAGCAGCTCAACCCCTAGCGCAGATACGCAGTATTTT
TRBJ1-2 | NA | many | TRBV25-1 | CASSPAGGLRTTTSYGYTF | TGTGCCAGCAGTCCGGCTGGGGGTTTGAGGACTACGACTAGCTATGGCTACACCTTC
TRBJ2-3 | TRBD1 | many | TRBV9 | CASSPAGQGPDTQYF | TGTGCCAGCAGCCCCGCGGGACAGGGTCCAGATACGCAGTATTTT
TRBJ2-1 | TRBD2 | many | TRBV3-1 | CASGHGGAGGNEQFF | TGTGCCAGCGGCCACGGGGGGGCAGGCGGCAATGAGCAGTTCTTC
TRBJ1-2 | NA | many | TRBV20-1 | CSATIGGVANYGYTF | TGCAGTGCTACAATCGGGGGGGTTGCTAACTATGGCTACACCTTC
TRBJ2-1 | TRBD2 | medium-sized | TRBV7-9 | CASSPRGGGASEQFF | TGTGCCAGCAGCCCCCGGGGCGGGGGGGCCTCTGAGCAGTTCTTC
TRBJ2-3 | NA | NA | TRBV20-1 | CSGSYATGDRDTQYF | TGCAGTGGGAGTTACGCCACCGGCGACCGAGATACGCAGTATTTT
TRBJ2-2 | NA | NA | TRBV15 | CATSSLVTGTGELFF | TGTGCCACCAGCAGCTTGGTAACCGGCACCGGGGAGCTGTTTTTT
TRBJ1-3 | NA | many | TRBV5-1 | CASSLEGVSGNTIYF | TGCGCCAGCAGCTTGGAGGGGGTCTCTGGAAACACCATATATTTT